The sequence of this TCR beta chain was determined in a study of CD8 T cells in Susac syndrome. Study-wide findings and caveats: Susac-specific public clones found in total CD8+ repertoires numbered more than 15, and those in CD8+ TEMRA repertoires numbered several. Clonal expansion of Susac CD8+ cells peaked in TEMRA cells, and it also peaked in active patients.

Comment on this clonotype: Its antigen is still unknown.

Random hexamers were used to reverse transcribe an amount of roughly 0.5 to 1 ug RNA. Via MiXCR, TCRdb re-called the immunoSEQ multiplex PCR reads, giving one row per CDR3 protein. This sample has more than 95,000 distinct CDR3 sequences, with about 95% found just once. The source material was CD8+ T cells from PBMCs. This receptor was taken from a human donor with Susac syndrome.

CDR3 nucleotide sequence: TGTGCCAGCAGCCTAGGACTAGAAGCCTACGAGCAGTACTTC. Protein product: CASSLGLEAYEQYF. The chain joins TRBV3-1 to TRBJ2-7, with 7 bases identical to TRBD2. The CDR3 is made up of 14 amino acids. Germline loops: CDR1 LGHDT, CDR2 YNNKEL (reference sequence). The V gene end was trimmed by 4 bases and the J gene end by 2 bases; junction bases not matched to a gene: 5.